The following is a TCR beta chain sequence with its context. The data were produced by immunoSEQ multiplex PCR, yet TCRdb's version contains in-frame clones alone and is incomplete. The sample records around 250,000 clones, 85% to 90% being singletons. The data were taken from a study of blood T cell repertoires in COVID-19. Study overall: PBMCs, B-cell-depleted T cells, or T cells were the source of the cDNA or gDNA that made up the material.

Specimen: PBMCs or T cells enriched from blood (not recorded which). The TCR originated in a woman aged 30 to 39 who had recovered from COVID-19.

The CDR3, as DNA: TGTGCCAGCAGCCTAGACAGTAGGGGTGAGCAGTTCTTC. Protein product: CASSLDSRGEQFF. The V and J genes are TRBV5-4 and TRBJ2-1; D is perhaps TRBD1 (5 bases). Per the germline V gene, CDR1 is SGHNT and CDR2 is YYREEE (reference sequence). V was trimmed by 4 bases and J by 9 bases, leaving 14 bases between them. The CDR3 sequence is 13 residues long.